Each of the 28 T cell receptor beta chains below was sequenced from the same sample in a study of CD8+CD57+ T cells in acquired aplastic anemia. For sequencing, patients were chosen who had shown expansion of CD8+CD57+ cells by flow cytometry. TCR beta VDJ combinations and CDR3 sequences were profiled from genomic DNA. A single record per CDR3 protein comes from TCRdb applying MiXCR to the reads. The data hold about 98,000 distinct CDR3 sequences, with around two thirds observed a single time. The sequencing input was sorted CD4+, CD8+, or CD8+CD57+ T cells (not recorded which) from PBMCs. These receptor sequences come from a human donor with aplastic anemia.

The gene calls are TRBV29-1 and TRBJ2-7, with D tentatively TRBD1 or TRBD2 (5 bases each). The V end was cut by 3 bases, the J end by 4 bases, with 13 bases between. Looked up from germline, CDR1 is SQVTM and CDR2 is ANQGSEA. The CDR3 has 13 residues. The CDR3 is CSVDTGTEYEQYF. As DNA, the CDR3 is TGCAGCGTTGATACCGGGACGGAATACGAGCAGTACTTC.

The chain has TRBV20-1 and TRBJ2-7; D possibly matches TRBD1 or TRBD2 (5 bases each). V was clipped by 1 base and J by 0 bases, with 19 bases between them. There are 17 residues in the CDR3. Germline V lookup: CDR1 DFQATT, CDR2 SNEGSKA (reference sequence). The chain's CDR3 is CSARAEYGASHSYEQYF. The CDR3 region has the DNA TGCAGTGCTAGAGCCGAATACGGGGCTTCCCACTCCTACGAGCAGTACTTC.

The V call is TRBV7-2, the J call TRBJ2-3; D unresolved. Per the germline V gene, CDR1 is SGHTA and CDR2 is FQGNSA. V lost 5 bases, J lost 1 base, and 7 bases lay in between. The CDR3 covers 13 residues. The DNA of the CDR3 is TGTGCCAGCAGCAGGATTGGCACAGATACGCAGTATTTT. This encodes CASSRIGTDTQYF.

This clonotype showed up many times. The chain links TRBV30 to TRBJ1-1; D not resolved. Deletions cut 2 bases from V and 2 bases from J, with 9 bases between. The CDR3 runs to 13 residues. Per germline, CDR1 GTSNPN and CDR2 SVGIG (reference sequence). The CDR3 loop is CAWSWAGNTEAFF. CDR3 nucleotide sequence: TGTGCCTGGAGTTGGGCAGGTAACACTGAAGCTTTCTTT.

CDR3 in amino acids: CSATSGGAIDTQYF. The CDR3 bases are TGCAGTGCTACTAGCGGGGGGGCAATAGATACGCAGTATTTT. This chain connects TRBV20-1 to TRBJ2-3; 12 bases are a match to TRBD2. V lost 4 bases to trimming and J lost 5 bases; unmatched junction nucleotides: 4. This CDR3 comprises 14 residues. The germline gives CDR1 DFQATT, CDR2 SNEGSKA (reference sequence).

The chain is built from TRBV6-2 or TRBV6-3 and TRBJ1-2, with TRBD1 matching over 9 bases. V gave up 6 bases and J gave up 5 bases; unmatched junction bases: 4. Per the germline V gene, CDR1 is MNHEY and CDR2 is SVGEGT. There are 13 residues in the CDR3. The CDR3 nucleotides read TGTGCCAGCAGGACAGGGGGGACGTATGGCTACACCTTC. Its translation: CASRTGGTYGYTF.

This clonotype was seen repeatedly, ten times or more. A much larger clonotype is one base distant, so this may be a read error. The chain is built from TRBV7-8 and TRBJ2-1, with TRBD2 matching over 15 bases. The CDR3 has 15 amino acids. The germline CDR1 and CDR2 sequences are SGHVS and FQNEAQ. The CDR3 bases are TGTACCAGCAGCCCTGGACTAGCGGGGGGGAATGAGCAGTTCTTC. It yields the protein CTSSPGLAGGNEQFF. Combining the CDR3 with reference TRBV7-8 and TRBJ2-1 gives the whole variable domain GAGVSQSPRYKVAKRGQDVALRCDPISGHVSLFWYQQALGQGPEFLTYFQNEAQLDKSGLPSDRFFAERPEGSVSTLKIQRTQQEDSAVYLCTSSPGLAGGNEQFFGPGTRLTVL.

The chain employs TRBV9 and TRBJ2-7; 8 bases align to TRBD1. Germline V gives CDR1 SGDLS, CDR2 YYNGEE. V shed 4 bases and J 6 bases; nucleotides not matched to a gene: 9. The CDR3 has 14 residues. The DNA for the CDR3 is TGTGCCAGCAGCAGGACAGGGCTTGAAAGCGAGCAGTACTTC. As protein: CASSRTGLESEQYF.

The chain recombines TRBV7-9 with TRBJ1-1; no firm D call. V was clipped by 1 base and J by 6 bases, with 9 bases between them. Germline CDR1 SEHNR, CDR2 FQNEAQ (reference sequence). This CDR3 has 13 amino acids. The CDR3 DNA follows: TGTGCCAGCAGCTTAGTGGAGGGAGCTGAAGCTTTCTTT. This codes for CASSLVEGAEAFF.

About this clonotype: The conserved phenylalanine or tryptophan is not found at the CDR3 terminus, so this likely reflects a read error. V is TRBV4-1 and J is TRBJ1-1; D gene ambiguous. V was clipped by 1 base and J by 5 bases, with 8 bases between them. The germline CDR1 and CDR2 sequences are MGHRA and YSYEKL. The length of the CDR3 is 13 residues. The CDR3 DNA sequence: TGCGCCAGCAGCCAAGTAGAAGGGACTGAAGCTTTCTCT. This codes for CASSQVEGTEAFS.

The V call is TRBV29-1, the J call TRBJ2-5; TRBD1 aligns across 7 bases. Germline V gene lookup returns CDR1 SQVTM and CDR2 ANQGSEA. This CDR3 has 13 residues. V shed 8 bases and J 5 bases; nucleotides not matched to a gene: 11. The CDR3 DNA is TGCAGCTCTGCGACAGGGCCGGTGGAGACCCAGTACTTC. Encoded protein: CSSATGPVETQYF.

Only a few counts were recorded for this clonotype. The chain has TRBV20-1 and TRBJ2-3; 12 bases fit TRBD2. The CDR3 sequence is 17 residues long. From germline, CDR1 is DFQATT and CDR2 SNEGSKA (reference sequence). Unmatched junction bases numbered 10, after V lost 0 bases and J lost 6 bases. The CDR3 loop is CSARDRGLAGHPDTQYF. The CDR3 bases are TGCAGTGCTAGAGATAGAGGACTAGCGGGGCACCCGGATACGCAGTATTTT.

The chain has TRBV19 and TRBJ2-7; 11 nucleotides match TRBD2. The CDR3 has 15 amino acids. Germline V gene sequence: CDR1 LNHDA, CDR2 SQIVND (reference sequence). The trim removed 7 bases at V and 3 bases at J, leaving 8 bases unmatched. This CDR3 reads CASTPTSGIIYEQYF. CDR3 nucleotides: TGTGCCAGTACTCCGACTAGCGGGATAATCTACGAGCAGTACTTC.

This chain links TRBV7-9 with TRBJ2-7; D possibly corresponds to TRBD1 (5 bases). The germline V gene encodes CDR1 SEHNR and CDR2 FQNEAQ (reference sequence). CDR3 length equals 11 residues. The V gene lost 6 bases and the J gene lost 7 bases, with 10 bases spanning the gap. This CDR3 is CASSAGSEQYF. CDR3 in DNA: TGTGCCAGCAGTGCAGGGTCTGAGCAGTACTTC. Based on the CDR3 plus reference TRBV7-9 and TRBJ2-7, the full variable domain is DTGVSQNPRHKITKRGQNVTFRCDPISEHNRLYWYRQTLGQGPEFLTYFQNEAQLEKSRLLSDRFSAERPKGSFSTLEIQRTEQGDSAMYLCASSAGSEQYFGPGTRLTVT.

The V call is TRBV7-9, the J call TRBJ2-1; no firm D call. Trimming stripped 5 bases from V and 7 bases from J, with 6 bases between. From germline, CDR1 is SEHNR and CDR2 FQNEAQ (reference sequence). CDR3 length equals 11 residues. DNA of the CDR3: TGTGCCAGCAGCCCGAAGAATGAGCAGTTCTTC. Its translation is CASSPKNEQFF.

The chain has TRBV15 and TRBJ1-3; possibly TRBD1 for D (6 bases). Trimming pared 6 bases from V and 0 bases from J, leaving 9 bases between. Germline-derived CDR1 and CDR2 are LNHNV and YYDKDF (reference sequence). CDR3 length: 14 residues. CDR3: CATRGAVSGNTIYF. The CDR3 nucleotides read TGTGCCACCAGGGGGGCGGTCTCTGGAAACACCATATATTTT.

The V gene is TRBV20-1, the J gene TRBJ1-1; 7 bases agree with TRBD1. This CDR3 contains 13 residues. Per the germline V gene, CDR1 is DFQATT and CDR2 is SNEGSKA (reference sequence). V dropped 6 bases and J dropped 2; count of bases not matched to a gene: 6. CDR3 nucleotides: TGCAGTGCGCGTCGGGACAGCAACACTGAAGCTTTCTTT. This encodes CSARRDSNTEAFF.

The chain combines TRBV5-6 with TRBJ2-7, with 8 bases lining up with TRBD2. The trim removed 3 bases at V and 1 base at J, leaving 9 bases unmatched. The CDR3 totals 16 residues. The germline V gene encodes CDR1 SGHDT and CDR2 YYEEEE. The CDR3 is CASSWGQSGGSYEQYF. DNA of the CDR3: TGTGCCAGCAGCTGGGGACAAAGCGGGGGTTCCTACGAGCAGTACTTC.

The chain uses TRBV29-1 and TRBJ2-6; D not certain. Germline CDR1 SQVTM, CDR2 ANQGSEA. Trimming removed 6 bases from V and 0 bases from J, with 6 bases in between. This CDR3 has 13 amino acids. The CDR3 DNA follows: TGCAGCGTCACAAACTCTGGGGCCAACGTCCTGACTTTC. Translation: CSVTNSGANVLTF.

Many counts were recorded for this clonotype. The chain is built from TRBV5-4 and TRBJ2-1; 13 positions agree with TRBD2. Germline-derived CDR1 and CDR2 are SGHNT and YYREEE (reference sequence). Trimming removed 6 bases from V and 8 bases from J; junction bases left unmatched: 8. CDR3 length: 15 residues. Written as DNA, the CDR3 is TGTGCCAGCATCCGAACTAGCGGGGGGGCCGATGAGCAGTTCTTC. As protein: CASIRTSGGADEQFF.

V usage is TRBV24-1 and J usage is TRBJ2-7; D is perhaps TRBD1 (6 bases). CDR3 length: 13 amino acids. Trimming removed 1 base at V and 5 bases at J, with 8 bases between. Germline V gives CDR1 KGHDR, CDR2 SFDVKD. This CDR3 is CATSDFSGDEQYF. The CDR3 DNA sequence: TGTGCCACCAGTGATTTTTCAGGGGACGAGCAGTACTTC.

CDR3 nucleotide sequence: TGTGCCAGCAGCTTCGGACTGATCCAAGAGACCCAGTACTTC. Translating gives CASSFGLIQETQYF. V is TRBV7-9 and J is TRBJ2-5; tentatively, D is TRBD2 (5 bases). The V gene lost 3 bases and the J gene lost 1 base, with 9 bases spanning the gap. The CDR3 contains 14 residues. Germline V lookup: CDR1 SEHNR, CDR2 FQNEAQ (reference sequence).

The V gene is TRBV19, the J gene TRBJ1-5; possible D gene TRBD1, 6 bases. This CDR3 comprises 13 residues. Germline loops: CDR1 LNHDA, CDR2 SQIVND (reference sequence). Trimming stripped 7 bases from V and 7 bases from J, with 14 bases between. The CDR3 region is CASTAGAVQPQHF. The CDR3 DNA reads TGTGCCAGTACGGCGGGGGCCGTACAGCCCCAGCATTTT.

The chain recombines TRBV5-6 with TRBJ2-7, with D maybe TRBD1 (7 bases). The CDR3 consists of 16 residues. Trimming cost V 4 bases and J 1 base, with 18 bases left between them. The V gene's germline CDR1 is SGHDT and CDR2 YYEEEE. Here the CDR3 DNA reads TGTGCCAGCAGCCTTAGCGGACAGGTGCCATCCTACGAGCAGTACTTC. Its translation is CASSLSGQVPSYEQYF. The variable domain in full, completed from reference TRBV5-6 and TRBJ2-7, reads DAGVTQSPTHLIKTRGQQVTLRCSPKSGHDTVSWYQQALGQGPQFIFQYYEEEERQRGNFPDRFSGHQFPNYSSELNVNALLLGDSALYLCASSLSGQVPSYEQYFGPGTRLTVT.

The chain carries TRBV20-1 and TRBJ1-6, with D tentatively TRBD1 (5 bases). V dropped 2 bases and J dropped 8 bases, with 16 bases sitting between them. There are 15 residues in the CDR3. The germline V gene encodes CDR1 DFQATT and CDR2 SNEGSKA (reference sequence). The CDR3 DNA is TGCAGTGCTAGAAGGTCGGCCGGGACGCATTCACCCCTCCACTTT. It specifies CSARRSAGTHSPLHF.

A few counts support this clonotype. CDR3 loop: CASSSGVTSGDEQYF. The CDR3 nucleotides read TGTGCCAGCAGCTCCGGAGTGACTAGCGGGGACGAGCAGTACTTC. The J gene is TRBJ2-7, the V gene TRBV7-2; 11 nucleotides agree with TRBD2. This CDR3 has 15 residues. From germline, CDR1 is SGHTA and CDR2 FQGNSA. The J segment lost 5 bases and the V segment lost 4 bases, leaving 7 bases of the junction unmatched.

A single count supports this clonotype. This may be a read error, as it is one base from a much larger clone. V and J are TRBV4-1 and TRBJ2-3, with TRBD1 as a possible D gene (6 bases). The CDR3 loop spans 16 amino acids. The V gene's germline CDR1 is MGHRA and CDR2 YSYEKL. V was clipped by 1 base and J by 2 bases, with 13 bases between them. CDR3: CASSQGTVPNTDTQYF. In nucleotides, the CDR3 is TGCGCCAGCAGCCAAGGGACAGTCCCTAACACAGATACGCAGTATTTT.

CDR3 in DNA: TGTGCCAGCAGCCGCCAGACGGACAGGGAGCAGTACTTC. Translated, it gives CASSRQTDREQYF. The V gene is TRBV7-9, the J gene TRBJ2-7; 7 bases align to TRBD1. This CDR3 is built from 13 residues. V trimming: 5 bases; J trimming: 7 bases; junction bases outside the gene matches: 8. The V gene's germline CDR1 is SEHNR and CDR2 FQNEAQ (reference sequence).